The clone carrying this T cell receptor beta chain appeared a single time. Antigen: not known. This entry belongs to a study of T cell therapy after organ transplantation. About the research overall: Of roughly 10 patients, eight responded clinically and two did not. Study observations and caveats: Concurrent antirejection and antiviral drugs remain unassessed confounders. Minimal repertoire change after therapy followed marked pretherapy expansions in nonresponders.

Here immunoSEQ multiplex PCR was the method, and the copy in TCRdb shows in-frame clones only, minus some. The table lists 50,000 or so clones, 94% of them singletons. The J segment lost 0 bases and the V segment lost 4 bases, leaving 8 bases of the junction unmatched. Germline V CDR1 and CDR2: SNHLY, FYNNEI. This CDR3 contains 18 residues. Here the sequenced sample was CD8+ T cells from blood, taken before autologous CMV-specific T cell therapy. This sequence originates from a human patient who had received a solid organ transplant and had CMV disease. This chain links TRBV2 with TRBJ1-5, with 11 bases aligning to TRBD1. DNA of the CDR3: TGTGCCAGCAGTGGGGACAGGGGGTTAGTCAGTAGCAATCAGCCCCAGCATTTT. Translating gives CASSGDRGLVSSNQPQHF.